A selection of T cell receptor beta chains follows, all from one sample in a study of cytomegalovirus exposure and HLA in healthy donors. Profiled with immunoSEQ multiplex PCR; TCRdb holds only in-frame clones, not every one. The sample lists approximately 170,000 clones; 70% to 90% were seen once. Sequenced: PBMCs. The receptors shown here come from a man aged 25 to 45 in good health and CMV-seropositive. Each CDR3 is given with its conserved first and last residue. The order of the fields is J gene, clone size, D gene, V gene, CDR3 protein, CDR3 DNA. A D gene is named only where the DNA matches it firmly. Clone size, where shown, is once, few, many, or a class for clones that have expanded.

>TRBJ1-6|-|-|TRBV7-3
CASSLTGSPPLHF
TGTGCCAGCAGCTTAACGGGGAGTCCACCCCTCCACTTT
>TRBJ1-5|-|-|TRBV2
CASSEGRGQPQHF
TGTGCCAGCAGTGAAGGCAGGGGTCAGCCCCAGCATTTT
>TRBJ1-5|-|TRBD1|TRBV9
CASSGGTGSNQPQHF
TGTGCCAGCAGCGGGGGGACAGGGAGCAATCAGCCCCAGCATTTT
>TRBJ2-1|-|TRBD2|TRBV5-1
CASSLSGSSYNEQFF
TGCGCCAGCAGCCTTAGCGGGAGCTCCTACAATGAGCAGTTCTTC
>TRBJ1-2|once|-|TRBV4-3
CASSPGEGGYGYTF
TGCGCCAGCAGCCCAGGAGAGGGAGGCTATGGCTACACCTTC
>TRBJ1-3|-|TRBD1|TRBV9
CASSVALVRGTQNTIYF
TGTGCCAGCAGCGTAGCCTTGGTCAGGGGGACACAAAACACCATATATTTT
>TRBJ1-6|-|-|TRBV2
CAQASQYNSPLHF
TGTGCCCAGGCCAGCCAATATAATTCACCCCTCCACTTT
>TRBJ2-1|once|TRBD2|TRBV6-6
CASSYPAGPGNEQFF
TGTGCCAGCAGTTACCCAGCGGGACCGGGGAATGAGCAGTTCTTC
>TRBJ1-2|-|-|TRBV19
CASPKTGGYTF
TGTGCCAGCCCAAAAACGGGTGGCTACACCTTC
>TRBJ1-3|-|-|TRBV14
CASSQGQRNTIYF
TGTGCCAGCAGCCAAGGACAAAGAAACACCATATATTTT
>TRBJ1-1|-|-|TRBV2
CASSDPFVNTEAFF
TGTGCCAGCAGTGATCCGTTTGTGAACACTGAAGCTTTCTTT
>TRBJ2-3|-|-|TRBV25-1
CASSELASTDTQYF
TGTGCCAGCAGTGAATTAGCTAGCACAGATACGCAGTATTTT